This entry concerns a single TCR beta chain. The antigen is undetermined. This sample was included in a study of OX40 agonist ivuxolimab in advanced cancers. Overall study findings and caveats: Partial responders at 0.1-3.0 mg/kg had among the lowest clonal expansion.

TCRdb's copy holds only in-frame clones and misses some; the assay was immunoSEQ multiplex PCR. Here the sample spans roughly 64,000 clones, approximately 84% being singletons. Germline values: CDR1 SGDLS, CDR2 YYNGEE. The CDR3 spans 16 residues. Trimming pared 0 bases from V and 2 bases from J, leaving 12 bases between. This chain links TRBV9 with TRBJ2-1, with D maybe TRBD2 (5 bases). This specimen was CD4+ or CD8+ T cells sorted from blood, taken in a trial of the OX40 agonist ivuxolimab. The receptor's source is an adult with an advanced solid tumor such as melanoma, head and neck, liver or kidney cancer. The CDR3: CASSVGGQGTYNEQFF. CDR3 DNA sequence: TGTGCCAGCAGCGTAGGAGGGCAAGGAACCTACAATGAGCAGTTCTTC.